Each of the 9 T cell receptor beta chains below was sequenced from the same sample in a study of lymphopenia after photon versus proton radiotherapy. The method was immunoSEQ multiplex PCR; TCRdb's version includes in-frame clones alone and lacks a portion of them. The sample consists of approximately 17,000 clones, more than 65% of them appearing once. The source was peripheral blood, collected from a patient treated with proton-based radiotherapy. The receptors shown here come from a man between 70 and 80 years old with pancreatic cancer.

This clone was observed a handful of times. The gene calls are TRBV14 and TRBJ2-7; D not certain. Germline CDR1 SGHDN, CDR2 FVKESK. CDR3 size: 11 residues. Between the trimmed V and J ends, which lost 3 bases and 3 bases, there was a span of 3 bases. The CDR3 is CASSHSYEQYF. CDR3 in DNA: TGTGCCAGCAGCCACAGCTACGAGCAGTACTTC.

V usage is TRBV28 and J usage is TRBJ1-1; TRBD1 aligns across 9 bases. V was clipped by 7 bases and J by 8 bases; unmatched bases: 14. The CDR3 loop spans 15 amino acids. Germline assignment: CDR1 MDHEN and CDR2 SYDVKM. The CDR3 DNA reads as TGTGCCAGCACTCCGGGACAGGGTCCGGTTATGGAAGCTTTCTTT. It translates to CASTPGQGPVMEAFF.

The rearrangement uses TRBV4-2 and TRBJ2-3, with 8 bases aligning to TRBD1. The V segment lost 0 bases and the J segment 1 base; nucleotides outside the gene matches: 6. The CDR3 sequence is 17 residues long. Germline V CDR1 and CDR2: LGHNA, YNFKEQ. The CDR3 region has the DNA TGTGCCAGCAGCCAAGATGTCCCGGGACAGGGCACAGATACGCAGTATTTT. This sequence encodes CASSQDVPGQGTDTQYF.

Turning to this clone: The identical CDR3 is also encoded by other nucleotide sequences in the sample. The chain employs TRBV2 and TRBJ2-3; a weak D match, TRBD1 (7 bases). The V and J ends lost 4 bases and 0 bases respectively, with 11 bases between them. Germline assignment: CDR1 SNHLY and CDR2 FYNNEI. The CDR3 contains 15 residues. CDR3 nucleotide sequence: TGTGCCAGCAGTGGCGGGACAGCTAGCACAGATACGCAGTATTTT. This gives the protein CASSGGTASTDTQYF.

This sequence joins TRBV7-3 and TRBJ2-1; 7 nucleotides match TRBD1. The CDR3 has 15 residues. J was trimmed by 8 bases and V by 5 bases; bases with no gene match: 12. Germline V lookup: CDR1 SGHTA, CDR2 FQGTGA. The CDR3 loop is CASSLRQGRIDEQFF. CDR3 sequence (DNA): TGTGCCAGCAGCCTTCGACAGGGACGGATCGATGAGCAGTTCTTC. The full variable domain, in which reference TRBV7-3 and TRBJ2-1 provide the parts outside the CDR3, is GAGVSQTPSNKVTEKGKYVELRCDPISGHTALYWYRQSLGQGPEFLIYFQGTGAADDSGLPNDRFFAVRPEGSVSTLKIQRTERGDSAVYLCASSLRQGRIDEQFFGPGTRLTVL.

CDR3 DNA sequence: TGTGCCAGCAGTGAAACCCTAGAAGTTTGGAGCAGGGCCCGTCCAGATACGCAGTATTTT. Translation: CASSETLEVWSRARPDTQYF. V usage is TRBV6-1 and J usage is TRBJ2-3; maybe TRBD1 (5 bases). From germline, CDR1 is MNHNS and CDR2 SASEGT. Trimming cost V 2 bases and J 4 bases, with 28 bases left between them. The CDR3 is made up of 20 amino acids.

The rearrangement joins TRBV28 to TRBJ1-2; D perhaps matches TRBD1 (6 bases). Germline V gene data show CDR1 as MDHEN and CDR2 as SYDVKM. V was cut by 7 bases and J by 2 bases, with 11 bases left in between. The CDR3 consists of 13 residues. For the CDR3, the DNA is TGTGCCAGCACTGGGGGCGCGAACTATGGCTACACCTTC. Translation: CASTGGANYGYTF.

The count of this clone is one. The chain employs TRBV14 and TRBJ1-4; no reliable D call. The CDR3 has 13 residues. V lost 4 bases, J lost 3 bases, and 6 bases lay in between. From germline, CDR1 is SGHDN and CDR2 FVKESK. Written as DNA, the CDR3 is TGTGCCAGCAGCCGACACTCTAATGAAAAACTGTTTTTT. Translating it yields CASSRHSNEKLFF.

The V call is TRBV2, the J call TRBJ1-1; tentatively, D is TRBD1 (5 bases). The CDR3 totals 15 residues. V shed 3 bases and J shed 7 bases, with 18 bases lying between them. The germline gives CDR1 SNHLY, CDR2 FYNNEI. CDR3 region: CASSDIRGVSSEAFF. The CDR3 DNA follows: TGTGCCAGCAGTGACATACGGGGGGTGTCGAGTGAAGCTTTCTTT.